Below, 14 T cell receptor beta chains from the same sample are listed, as sequenced in a study of regulatory T cells in long-lasting Graves disease. The time point was: newly diagnosed GD, antithyroid drugs for less than 3 months. Scientists built the TCR library using RNA that was extracted from PBMCs. Libraries of TCR beta came from iRepertoire HTBI primers plus Arm-PCR of CDR3 regions. MiXCR, run by TCRdb on the multiplex PCR reads, gives a single entry per CDR3 protein. The sample records hundreds of thousands of distinct CDR3 sequences, roughly 17% being singletons. These data were also filed under a second study, of T cells in Graves' hyperthyroidism and ophthalmopathy.

Material: peripheral blood mononuclear cells (PBMCs), obtained at new diagnosis, from a patient treated with antithyroid drugs. All receptors come from a man aged 40-49 years with Graves disease.

This clonotype was counted many times. At one boundary the junction diverges from the germline segment, which might be a read error. This sequence joins TRBV5-1 and TRBJ2-3; D might be TRBD1 (5 bases). The CDR3 loop spans 18 amino acids. The V gene's germline CDR1 is SGHRS and CDR2 YFSETQ. CDR3 in DNA: TGTGCCAGCAGCCCCGTAAGACAGCGCCGTTCTAGCACAGATACGCAGTATTTT. Its translation is CASSPVRQRRSSTDTQYF.

This clonotype was found many times. J is TRBJ2-1 and V is TRBV20-1; D remains ambiguous. Trimming took 1 base from V and 7 from J, leaving 26 bases between them. In germline, CDR1 is DFQATT, CDR2 SNEGSKA (reference sequence). The CDR3 covers 18 residues. CDR3 sequence: CSARVAGLNRDLRNEQFF. The CDR3 DNA reads as TGCAGTGCTAGAGTGGCAGGTCTTAATCGAGACCTTAGGAATGAGCAGTTCTTC.

This clonotype showed up just a few times. The V call is TRBV4-1, the J call TRBJ1-6; the D is unclear. The CDR3 extends over 16 amino acids. The germline V gene encodes CDR1 MGHRA and CDR2 YSYEKL. V lost 2 bases and J lost 3, with 11 bases in between. The CDR3 coding sequence is TGCGCCAGCAGCCAACAGCCCTGGGGCTATAATTCACCCCTCCACTTT. Translated, it gives CASSQQPWGYNSPLHF.

This clonotype appeared a few times. The chain uses TRBV3-1 and TRBJ2-5, with 7 bases aligning to TRBD2. J gave up 1 base and V 4 bases, and 9 bases lay outside the gene matches. Germline V gene data show CDR1 as LGHDT and CDR2 as YNNKEL (reference sequence). The CDR3 sequence is 16 residues long. In nucleotides, the CDR3 is TGTGCCAGCAGCCGGGTGGGGGGGTGGATCCAAGAGACCCAGTACTTC. It translates to CASSRVGGWIQETQYF.

The table lists this clonotype with many counts. The chain combines TRBV28 with TRBJ2-3; D may be TRBD1 (6 bases). Trimming took 4 bases from V and 5 from J, leaving 7 bases between them. Germline loops: CDR1 MDHEN, CDR2 SYDVKM. The CDR3 consists of 12 residues. The CDR3 DNA sequence: TGTGCCAGCAGTTGGGGACAAGATACGCAGTATTTT. Protein product: CASSWGQDTQYF.

The CDR3 nucleotides read TGTGCCAGCAGCGTGACTAGCGGGGTCGCAGATACGCAGTATTTT. This sequence encodes CASSVTSGVADTQYF. The V call is TRBV7-9, the J call TRBJ2-3; TRBD2 matches 11 bases. The V segment lost 5 bases and the J segment 4 bases; nucleotides outside the gene matches: 5. The CDR3 is 15 amino acids. In germline, CDR1 is SEHNR, CDR2 FQNEAQ (reference sequence). The full variable domain, in which reference TRBV7-9 and TRBJ2-3 provide the parts outside the CDR3, is DTGVSQNPRHKITKRGQNVTFRCDPISEHNRLYWYRQTLGQGPEFLTYFQNEAQLEKSRLLSDRFSAERPKGSFSTLEIQRTEQGDSAMYLCASSVTSGVADTQYFGPGTRLTVL.

This clonotype was counted only a few times. DNA for the CDR3: TGCAGTGCTAGTTTCCAGGGGGTCCGGCCCCAGCATTTT. It translates to CSASFQGVRPQHF. The V and J genes are TRBV20-1 and TRBJ1-5; TRBD1 matches 7 bases. The junction had 8 bases not matched to a gene; V was cut back by 3 bases and J by 9 bases. CDR3 size: 13 residues. Germline V gene data show CDR1 as DFQATT and CDR2 as SNEGSKA (reference sequence).

This clonotype was found a few times. This rearrangement joins TRBV2 to TRBJ2-5, with 12 bases lining up with TRBD2. With V trimmed by 3 bases and J by 7 bases, 6 bases remained unmatched. The CDR3 has 15 amino acids. CDR1 and CDR2 (germline): SNHLY, FYNNEI. CDR3 amino acids: CASSELAGGRGTQYF. The CDR3 coding sequence is TGTGCCAGCAGTGAGCTAGCGGGGGGGAGGGGGACCCAGTACTTC.

The chain joins TRBV5-5 to TRBJ2-1; D is unresolved. This CDR3 spans 13 amino acids. Germline CDR1 is SGHKS and CDR2 is YYEKEE (reference sequence). The V and J ends lost 1 base and 4 bases respectively, with 6 bases between them. This chain's CDR3 is CASSLSRYNEQFF. The CDR3 region has the DNA TGTGCCAGCAGCTTGTCCAGGTACAATGAGCAGTTCTTC.

This clonotype was seen many times. This sequence joins TRBV3-1 and TRBJ2-5; TRBD2 aligns across 10 bases. V was pared by 7 bases and J by 2 bases, with 7 bases of the junction left unmatched. The germline V gene encodes CDR1 LGHDT and CDR2 YNNKEL (reference sequence). This CDR3 has 15 residues. CDR3: CASKKRAGGQETQYF. The CDR3 DNA follows: TGTGCCAGCAAGAAGAGAGCGGGGGGGCAAGAGACCCAGTACTTC.

This chain links TRBV29-1 with TRBJ2-1; D not resolved. V was shortened by 4 bases and J by 6 bases, with 28 bases between the two germline ends. This CDR3 spans 18 amino acids. Germline CDR1 reads SQVTM; CDR2 reads ANQGSEA. The CDR3 loop is CSVGQQAGGSLYGNEQFF. CDR3 nucleotide sequence: TGCAGCGTTGGGCAGCAAGCAGGCGGTTCCCTGTATGGCAATGAGCAGTTCTTC.

This clonotype was recorded many times. V and J are TRBV16 and TRBJ1-4, with 7 bases lining up with TRBD1. CDR1 and CDR2 (germline): KGHSY, FQNENV. The CDR3 is made up of 15 amino acids. The V segment lost 5 bases and the J segment 8 bases; nucleotides outside the gene matches: 11. The CDR3 coding sequence is TGTGCCAGCAGCGGACAGGCACTTATGAACGAAAAACTGTTTTTT. As protein: CASSGQALMNEKLFF.

This clonotype was recorded at least ten times. V usage is TRBV20-1 and J usage is TRBJ2-1, with D perhaps being TRBD1 or TRBD2 (5 bases each). Trimming shortened V by 1 base and J by 0 bases, and 7 bases separated the two germline ends. Germline lookup yields CDR1 DFQATT and CDR2 SNEGSKA (reference sequence). The CDR3 length is 14 residues. The CDR3 DNA follows: TGCAGTGCTAGAGGGGGGTTCTCCTACAATGAGCAGTTCTTC. Amino acids: CSARGGFSYNEQFF.

This clonotype has at least ten counts. This chain uses TRBV9 with TRBJ2-7; D is undetermined. V was cut by 0 bases and J by 4 bases, with 14 bases left in between. The CDR3 runs to 15 residues. The germline gives CDR1 SGDLS, CDR2 YYNGEE. The CDR3 protein is CASSVGPSPAYEQYF. The CDR3 DNA is TGTGCCAGCAGCGTAGGGCCCAGCCCGGCGTACGAGCAGTACTTC.